What follows describes a single T cell receptor beta chain. Its antigen is unknown. Trimming removed 3 bases from V and 7 bases from J; junction bases left unmatched: 7. This CDR3 is built from 15 residues. CDR1 and CDR2 (germline): SGHRS, YFSETQ. This specimen belongs to a study of glioma-infiltrating T cells. Study observations and caveats: Tissue-blood divergence was below expectation in non-neoplastic patients, above in gliomas. Only very few CDR3 sequences appeared in both tissue and blood.

The iRepertoire nested amplicon-rescue multiplex PCR amplified TCR alpha and beta CDR3s from RNA. MiXCR, applied by TCRdb to the multiplex PCR reads, yields one record per CDR3 protein. Among approximately 110,000 distinct CDR3 sequences listed, roughly 25% were seen once. The chain is built from TRBV5-1 and TRBJ1-1; TRBD1 agrees at 12 bases. This clonotype originated in a human donor with low-grade glioma or glioblastoma, undergoing nonglioma brain surgery, or in good health (not recorded which). Material for sequencing was glioma tissue, nonneoplastic brain tissue, or PBMCs (not recorded which). As DNA, the CDR3 is TGCGCCAGCAGCTGGGGGACAGGGGGCCTTTATGAAGCTTTCTTT. Protein product: CASSWGTGGLYEAFF.